This TCR beta chain appears in the sequencing data of a study of preoperative IRX-2 immunotherapy in early breast cancer. Described treatment: preoperative locoregional IRX-2 cytokine immunotherapy. Preoperative locoregional IRX-2 cytokine immunotherapy was tested in the phase Ib source study. This CDR3 comprises 16 residues. Germline V gene sequence: CDR1 SGHNT, CDR2 YENEEA. Trimming stripped 7 bases from V and 5 bases from J, with 23 bases between. Assay used: immunoSEQ multiplex PCR; TCRdb lists only in-frame clones, some missing. The sample contains roughly 30,000 clones, about four fifths of which appear only once.

This clonotype was sampled from a human donor with breast cancer. The chain recombines TRBV11-3 with TRBJ2-5, with D possibly TRBD2 on 6 matching bases. The sample was collected from a patient treated with IRX-2 immunotherapy. The CDR3 region is CASTPRAGKAWETQYF. For the CDR3, the DNA is TGTGCCAGCACCCCACGGGCGGGAAAAGCCTGGGAGACCCAGTACTTC.